This passage covers 23 T cell receptor beta chains from one sample sequenced in a study of CD8 T cells in ankylosing spondylitis. TCRdb reanalysed the 5' RACE reads using MiXCR and keeps one entry per CDR3 protein. The data contain around 39,000 distinct CDR3 sequences, approximately 10% of them seen just once; the ten biggest clones take up 20%. Material: synovial fluid, either unsorted or a sorted T cell fraction (not recorded which). The receptors derive from a male donor with ankylosing spondylitis.

This clonotype was seen repeatedly, ten times or more. The chain uses TRBV29-1 and TRBJ2-2; the match to TRBD1 covers 7 bases. The CDR3 runs to 16 residues. The junction had 8 bases not matched to a gene; V was cut back by 4 bases and J by 0 bases. Germline loops: CDR1 SQVTM, CDR2 ANQGSEA. CDR3 in DNA: TGCAGCGTTGCCCTGGGACAGTTCGCGAACACCGGGGAGCTGTTTTTT. It specifies CSVALGQFANTGELFF.

This clonotype has more than one count but fewer than ten. The chain has TRBV3-1 and TRBJ2-5; 7 nucleotides agree with TRBD2. Germline V gene data show CDR1 as LGHDT and CDR2 as YNNKEL (reference sequence). The CDR3 is 18 amino acids. Germline trimming cut 0 bases from V and 4 bases from J; bases unmatched to any gene: 14. The CDR3, as DNA: TGTGCCAGCAGCCAAGATGCCCGGGAGGAGGTAACCCGAGAGACCCAGTACTTC. Translating gives CASSQDAREEVTRETQYF.

V and J are TRBV25-1 and TRBJ2-1; 8 bases line up with TRBD2. The CDR3 is 14 amino acids. Germline lookup yields CDR1 MGHDK and CDR2 SYGVNS. After removal of 5 bases from V and 9 bases from J, the junction contained 9 bases not matched to a gene. The CDR3 nucleotides read TGTGCCAGCAGTTCCGGGACTAGTTGGAGTGAGCAGTTCTTC. Translation gives CASSSGTSWSEQFF.

This clonotype was found many times. The gene calls are TRBV28 and TRBJ1-5, with TRBD1 as a possible D gene (5 bases). CDR1 is MDHEN and CDR2 is SYDVKM in the germline V gene. Trimming took 3 bases from V and 1 from J, leaving 16 bases between them. This CDR3 is 17 amino acids long. Here the CDR3 reads CASSFGAPTLSNQPQHF. In nucleotides, the CDR3 is TGTGCCAGCAGTTTCGGGGCCCCCACATTGAGCAATCAGCCCCAGCATTTT.

This clonotype has a handful of counts. The V and J genes are TRBV7-8 and TRBJ2-7; 7 bases are shared with TRBD1. Germline CDR1 SGHVS, CDR2 FQNEAQ. Losses at the gene ends were 1 base for V and 10 bases for J; bases not matched to a gene: 1. This CDR3 has 11 amino acids. This chain's CDR3 is CASSLGQGQYF. The CDR3 DNA is TGTGCCAGCAGCTTAGGACAGGGTCAGTACTTC.

In this sample, this clonotype turned up a few times. The chain employs TRBV9 and TRBJ2-3, with D possibly matching TRBD1 (6 bases). Germline lookup yields CDR1 SGDLS and CDR2 YYNGEE. CDR3 length: 15 residues. The ends were cut back, 4 bases at V and 0 bases at J, with 12 bases in the middle. The CDR3 coding sequence is TGTGCCAGCAGCTACGGACAGTTTAGCACAGATACGCAGTATTTT. The encoded protein is CASSYGQFSTDTQYF.

This clonotype was seen a few times. The genes are TRBV5-1 and TRBJ2-7, with 7 bases aligning to TRBD1. J was trimmed by 7 bases and V by 4 bases; bases with no gene match: 17. CDR1 SGHRS and CDR2 YFSETQ come from the germline V gene. This CDR3 has 16 residues. CDR3: CASSLQYDRAVREQYF. CDR3 coding DNA: TGCGCCAGCAGCCTACAATACGACAGGGCGGTTCGGGAGCAGTACTTC.

This clonotype has at least ten counts. This sequence joins TRBV28 and TRBJ2-3; D possibly corresponds to TRBD1 (5 bases). This CDR3 is built from 14 residues. V was trimmed by 6 bases and J by 2 bases, leaving 12 bases between them. Looked up from germline, CDR1 is MDHEN and CDR2 is SYDVKM. For the CDR3, the DNA is TGTGCCAGCAGGCCGACAGTTTCCACAGATACGCAGTATTTT. Its protein product is CASRPTVSTDTQYF.

The J gene is TRBJ2-3, the V gene TRBV20-1; D is unclear. Germline V lookup: CDR1 DFQATT, CDR2 SNEGSKA (reference sequence). The V and J ends lost 7 bases and 0 bases respectively, with 11 bases between them. This CDR3 comprises 13 residues. Written as DNA, the CDR3 is TGCAGTGGGCTGCCTTCTAGCACAGATACGCAGTATTTT. Its protein product is CSGLPSSTDTQYF.

This clonotype was counted between two and nine times. This chain connects TRBV29-1 to TRBJ2-3; 9 bases map to TRBD2. The ends lost 0 bases at V and 5 bases at J; junction bases unmatched: 3. The CDR3 consists of 14 residues. Germline assignment: CDR1 SQVTM and CDR2 ANQGSEA. The CDR3 sequence: CSVEDPLAGDTQYF. The CDR3 region has the DNA TGCAGCGTTGAAGATCCACTAGCGGGAGATACGCAGTATTTT.

There are many counts of this clonotype. The chain carries TRBV25-1 and TRBJ1-4; TRBD1 is a possible D gene (6 bases). V was cut by 5 bases and J by 8 bases, with 18 bases left in between. The germline V gene has CDR1 MGHDK and CDR2 SYGVNS. This CDR3 contains 15 residues. The CDR3, as DNA: TGTGCCAGCAGTACCCCGAGGGGGACACGGGAAAAACTGTTTTTT. Translation gives CASSTPRGTREKLFF.

V is TRBV7-9 and J is TRBJ2-2; TRBD1 aligns across 7 bases. The CDR3 consists of 17 residues. V was pared by 1 base and J by 6 bases, with 11 bases of the junction left unmatched. CDR1 and CDR2 (germline): SEHNR, FQNEAQ (reference sequence). CDR3 in amino acids: CASSLGGRGREAGELFF. CDR3 in DNA: TGTGCCAGCAGCTTAGGAGGCAGGGGGAGAGAAGCCGGGGAGCTGTTTTTT.

The rearrangement joins TRBV3-1 to TRBJ2-1; D is possibly TRBD2 (6 bases). Germline V gene lookup returns CDR1 LGHDT and CDR2 YNNKEL (reference sequence). Trimming shortened V by 3 bases and J by 0 bases, and 18 bases separated the two germline ends. The CDR3 is made up of 18 amino acids. The chain's CDR3 is CASSQDVGGNFSYNEQFF. CDR3 in DNA: TGTGCCAGCAGCCAGGATGTCGGCGGGAACTTCTCCTACAATGAGCAGTTCTTC.

This clonotype has a handful of counts. The V and J genes are TRBV3-1 and TRBJ2-3; TRBD2 is a possible D gene (7 bases). Trimming took 7 bases from V and 3 from J, leaving 17 bases between them. Germline CDR1 reads LGHDT; CDR2 reads YNNKEL (reference sequence). The CDR3 spans 15 residues. In DNA, the CDR3 is TGTGCCAGCACCGAAGGGGGGGGGAATACAGATACGCAGTATTTT. Protein product: CASTEGGGNTDTQYF.

V usage is TRBV4-3 and J usage is TRBJ2-5, with D perhaps matching TRBD1 (5 bases). Germline CDR1 LGHNA, CDR2 YSLEER. The CDR3 is 15 amino acids. Trimming stripped 0 bases from V and 4 bases from J, with 12 bases between. The CDR3 DNA follows: TGCGCCAGCAGCCAAGATCGGGCAGGGCCAGAGACCCAGTACTTC. Residues: CASSQDRAGPETQYF.

This clonotype was counted many times. V and J are TRBV14 and TRBJ2-1; no reliable D call. Trimming took off 0 bases at V and 0 bases at J, with 18 bases between the two ends. CDR1 is SGHDN, CDR2 FVKESK, per germline. The CDR3 sequence is 19 residues long. Written as DNA, the CDR3 is TGTGCCAGCAGCCAAGAATCACCGTGGATAGCCACCTCCTACAATGAGCAGTTCTTC. Its protein product is CASSQESPWIATSYNEQFF.

This clonotype has a count of ten or more. The rearrangement joins TRBV28 to TRBJ2-7; D is undetermined. This CDR3 is built from 11 residues. The V end lost 3 bases, the J end lost 3 bases, and 3 bases lay between the germline ends. Germline V lookup: CDR1 MDHEN, CDR2 SYDVKM. The CDR3 DNA is TGTGCCAGCAGTTTGATCTACGAGCAGTACTTC. This encodes CASSLIYEQYF.

The chain recombines TRBV15 with TRBJ2-3; D is uncertain. Germline-derived CDR1 and CDR2 are LNHNV and YYDKDF (reference sequence). V lost 1 base, J lost 0 bases, and 8 bases lay in between. The CDR3 runs 15 residues. CDR3 residues: CATSRGAGSTDTQYF. DNA for the CDR3: TGTGCCACCAGCAGAGGGGCCGGAAGCACAGATACGCAGTATTTT.

This clonotype appeared many times. The chain employs TRBV2 and TRBJ2-4; weak D call: TRBD1 (5 bases). Germline CDR1 and CDR2: SNHLY and FYNNEI. V gave up 7 bases and J gave up 1 base, with 5 bases separating them. The CDR3 covers 12 residues. The DNA of the CDR3 is TGTGCCAGCAAGGGGGCCAAAAACATTCAGTACTTC. It specifies CASKGAKNIQYF. Full variable domain (outside the CDR3, taken from reference TRBV2 and TRBJ2-4): EPEVTQTPSHQVTQMGQEVILRCVPISNHLYFYWYRQILGQKVEFLVSFYNNEISEKSEIFDDQFSVERPDGSNFTLKIRSTKLEDSAMYFCASKGAKNIQYFGAGTRLSVL.

The chain links TRBV5-1 to TRBJ2-7; 10 nucleotides line up with TRBD1. Per germline, CDR1 SGHRS and CDR2 YFSETQ. Germline trimming cut 0 bases from V and 7 bases from J; bases unmatched to any gene: 7. CDR3 length equals 15 residues. The CDR3 DNA reads TGCGCCAGCAGCTTGGTGACAGGGGGCCCTGAAGAGCAGTACTTC. This encodes CASSLVTGGPEEQYF.

This clonotype was detected a few times. The V and J genes are TRBV7-2 and TRBJ1-6, with no clear D. V was cut by 0 bases and J by 4 bases, with 7 bases left in between. This CDR3 has 15 residues. Germline V lookup: CDR1 SGHTA, CDR2 FQGNSA. CDR3 sequence (DNA): TGTGCCAGCAGCTTAGCCGTTGATTATAATTCACCCCTCCACTTT. This encodes CASSLAVDYNSPLHF.

This clonotype has a count of ten or more. The genes are TRBV20-1 and TRBJ2-2, with 11 bases identical to TRBD2. V gave up 0 bases and J gave up 2 bases; unmatched junction bases: 2. CDR1 is DFQATT, CDR2 SNEGSKA, per germline (reference sequence). The CDR3 extends over 16 amino acids. The CDR3 bases are TGCAGTGCTAGAGATCGACTAGCGGGAAACACCGGGGAGCTGTTTTTT. Translating it yields CSARDRLAGNTGELFF.

The chain joins TRBV7-9 to TRBJ2-7; D is unclear. The CDR3 is 14 amino acids. Looked up from germline, CDR1 is SEHNR and CDR2 is FQNEAQ (reference sequence). V dropped 6 bases and J dropped 2 bases, with 14 bases sitting between them. CDR3 amino acids: CASSYRSRPYEQYF. The CDR3 nucleotides read TGTGCCAGCAGTTACCGGAGTAGGCCCTACGAGCAGTACTTC.